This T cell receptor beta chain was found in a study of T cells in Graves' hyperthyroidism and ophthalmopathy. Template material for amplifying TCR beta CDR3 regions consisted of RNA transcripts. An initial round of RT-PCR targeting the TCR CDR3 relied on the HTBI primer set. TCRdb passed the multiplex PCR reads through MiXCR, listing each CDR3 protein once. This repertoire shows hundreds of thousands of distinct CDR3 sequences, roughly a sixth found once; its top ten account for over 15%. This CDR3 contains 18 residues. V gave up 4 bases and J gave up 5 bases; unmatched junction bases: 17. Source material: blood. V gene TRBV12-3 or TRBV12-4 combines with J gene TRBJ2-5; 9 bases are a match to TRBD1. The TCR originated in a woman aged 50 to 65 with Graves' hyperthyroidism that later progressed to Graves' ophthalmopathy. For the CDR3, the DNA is TGTGCCAGCAGTTCAACAAGAAGACAACAGGGGGCCCGGGAGACCCAGTACTTC. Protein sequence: CASSSTRRQQGARETQYF.